This T cell receptor (beta chain) was recorded in a study of control samples from healthy donors and cancer patients. Data came from immunoSEQ multiplex PCR; TCRdb stores just in-frame clones and leaves some out. The sample holds about 100,000 clones, roughly 92% seen once. The CDR3 is made up of 16 amino acids. Trimming left V 4 bases short and J 6 bases short, with 21 bases between. Germline CDR1 is LGHNA and CDR2 is YSLEER. The source of this sequence is a human donor in good health. The donor label of this sample is uncertain. This sequence joins TRBV4-3 and TRBJ1-1; D remains unclear. Specimen: blood. The CDR3 here is CASSPNGVSTSPEAFF. Written as DNA, the CDR3 is TGCGCCAGCAGCCCCAACGGGGTCAGTACGTCTCCTGAAGCTTTCTTT.